This T cell receptor beta chain was recovered during a study of OX40 agonist ivuxolimab in advanced cancers. General notes on the study: Ivuxolimab was a fully human IgG2 agonistic monoclonal antibody targeting the costimulatory receptor OX40 (CD134). Of the 52 patients in dose escalation, around 19 had hepatocellular carcinoma, approximately 15 had melanoma, 9 had renal cell carcinoma and 9 had head and neck cancer. Partial responses were achieved by three dose-escalation patients, of whom one had hepatocellular carcinoma and two had cutaneous melanoma. The monotherapy dose-escalation portion (N ≈ 56 patients) of the phase I ivuxolimab trial is reported in the paper. Peripheral TCRbeta sequencing was intended to test whether TCR sequence diversity was altered and clonal T-cell expansion was caused by ivuxolimab. Intravenous ivuxolimab was administered to patients every 2 weeks at six dose levels: 0.01, 0.1, 0.3, 1.5, 3 and 10 mg/kg. Patients were allowed to have had prior anti-PD-1, anti-PD-L1 or anti-CTLA-4 therapy, and roughly 40% of the dose-escalation patients had been treated with checkpoint inhibitors. The dose-escalation cohort was approximately 83% male with a mean age of about 65 years, ranging from roughly 23 to 90. The research as a whole found: Which antigens the clonally expanded peripheral T cells were specific for was not determined. After ivuxolimab, more expanded clones were found on average in CD8+ T cells than in CD4+ T cells. In partial responders in the 0.1-3.0 mg/kg groups, normalized peripheral clonal expansion was found to be among the lowest, especially among CD8+ T cells. Low levels of normalized T-cell clonal expansion were also seen in some patients who did not respond. At doses of 0.1 to 3.0 mg/kg, clonal expansion of both CD4+ and CD8+ blood T cells was observed from baseline to week 6.

For sequencing of the TCRbeta CDR3 region, genomic DNA was extracted from the sorted cells. The immunoSEQ Assay was used for sequencing of TCRbeta CDR3 regions. Drawn from immuneACCESS, this table holds only the in-frame rearrangements with V and J called that TCRdb kept. Clones are partly lost; checked studies trace under half to an unresolved V gene and leave the rest unexplained. This sample gives about 76,000 clones in total; 85% of them show up just once. The leading ten clones occupy about 0.6% of the sample. V lost 8 bases and J lost 7 bases; the stretch between them is 33 bases long. Per the germline V gene, SGHDN is the CDR1 and FVKESK is the CDR2. Its CDR3 holds 18 amino acids, cysteine through phenylalanine. Only the CDR3 part of the read is kept: 54 bases, read in frame from the first base. Points on this clone: Its antigen specificity is not known. Base quality data are lacking; no much larger clone is found one base away.

The trial excluded patients who had a history of autoimmune disease or were on systemic immunosuppression. In every dose cohort, peripheral blood was drawn for TCR sequencing at baseline, cycle 4 day 1, and cycle 7 day 1. Samples came from an open-label, multicenter, first-in-human phase I dose-escalation trial of ivuxolimab. Adults with locally advanced or metastatic melanoma, renal cell carcinoma, hepatocellular carcinoma or head and neck squamous cell carcinoma were enrolled in the trial. CD4+ and CD8+ T cells were sorted separately from peripheral blood before TCR sequencing. This clonotype originated in an adult with an advanced solid tumor such as melanoma, head and neck, liver or kidney cancer. The chain employs TRBV14 and TRBJ2-7; the D gene is possibly TRBD1 or TRBD2, each agreeing over 6 bases. This sample comprised CD4+ or CD8+ T cells sorted from blood, obtained in a trial of the OX40 agonist ivuxolimab. The bases read TGTGCCAGCGCTTCAGAGATTGGCGGGACACCCACCTTGGCGGAGCAGTACTTC. It specifies CASASEIGGTPTLAEQYF.